This TCR beta chain was profiled in a study of cytomegalovirus exposure and HLA in healthy donors. Study findings and constraints: In a later analysis, at a false discovery rate of 0.05, roughly 17,000 TCR beta sequences matched HLA alleles. The productive fraction for most TCR beta V segments was about 87% or about 30% in an earlier analysis. HLA restriction was apparent for most CMV-associated TCR beta chains in a later analysis.

With respect to this clone: Its cognate antigen is unknown.

This PCR relied on a set of 60 Vbeta primers and 13 Jbeta primers. Only in-frame clones appear in the TCRdb table, and some are missing; sequencing was by immunoSEQ multiplex PCR. The sample has around 200,000 clones, roughly 84% seen once. The receptor's source is a girl aged 2-15 years in good health and CMV-seropositive. Sequencing was performed on PBMCs.

The CDR3 bases are TGTGCCAGCAGCCGGGGGACAGGGGGTTTAAATGGGGCCAACGTCCTGACTTTC. As protein: CASSRGTGGLNGANVLTF. The V gene is TRBV11-1, the J gene TRBJ2-6; 11 nucleotides line up with TRBD1. Germline assignment: CDR1 SGHAT and CDR2 FQDESV (reference sequence). The CDR3 contains 18 residues. V was pared by 5 bases and J by 3 bases, with 9 bases of the junction left unmatched.